This entry lists 10 T cell receptor beta chains sequenced from one sample in a study of graft-versus-host responses after intestinal transplantation (dated by TCRdb to the early 2020s). The protocol used for the library was the immunoSEQ multiplex PCR assay. TCRdb limited this immuneACCESS table to in-frame rearrangements with V and J called. A share of clones is missing; checked studies link under half to unresolved V genes, and the rest is unexplained. The sample table holds roughly 21,000 clones, of which about 35% were seen once. The ten largest clones capture 9.2% of the sample. In the paper's terms, the time point label means: cells obtained before transplantation from donor or recipient. In the mixed lymphocyte reactions, roughly 200,000 CFSE-labeled pre-transplant responders were plated with roughly 200,000 irradiated violet-dye-labeled stimulators and cultured for approximately 6 days.

The sample consisted of alloreactive CD8+ T cells from a mixed lymphocyte reaction culture, taken before intestinal transplant. Per the publication, the cell subset or site label means: CFSE-low proliferating T cells sorted from roughly six-day pre-transplant mixed lymphocyte reaction (GvH or HvG direction). These receptors were obtained from a human patient who received an intestinal transplant.

The gene calls are TRBV11-1 and TRBJ2-5; D may be TRBD1 (6 bases). V lost 5 bases to trimming and J lost 4 bases, with 14 bases between them. The length of the CDR3 is 14 residues. Germline assignment: CDR1 SGHAT and CDR2 FQDESV (reference sequence). The CDR3 DNA reads TGTGCCAGCAGCCGCGGACAGCCGGGAGAGACCCAGTACTTC. Translating it yields CASSRGQPGETQYF.

This clone was seen a few times. The gene calls are TRBV6-1 and TRBJ2-1; the D is unclear. From germline, CDR1 is MNHNS and CDR2 SASEGT. Trimming stripped 7 bases from V and 5 bases from J, with 18 bases between. This CDR3 has 15 amino acids. CDR3 bases: TGTGCCAGCACCCTGGGCCCTAACTTAAACAATGAGCAGTTCTTC. This gives the protein CASTLGPNLNNEQFF.

The chain recombines TRBV21-1 with TRBJ1-3. TRBV21-1 is flagged as a pseudogene. The CDR3 has 12 residues. CDR3 nucleotides: TGTGCCAGCAGCAAACCCCCGGGTTCCATATATTTT. This encodes CASSKPPGSIYF.

This clone was observed a handful of times. The CDR3 DNA reads as TGTGCCAGCAGCTTGATGACTAGTTTCAACACCGGGGAGCTGTTTTTT. As protein: CASSLMTSFNTGELFF. The chain employs TRBV5-4 and TRBJ2-2; possibly TRBD2 for D (6 bases). The CDR3 is 16 residues long. V gave up 1 base and J gave up 2 bases, with 12 bases separating them. Germline-derived CDR1 and CDR2 are SGHNT and YYREEE (reference sequence).

The rearrangement joins TRBV6-9 to TRBJ1-1, with D maybe TRBD1 (6 bases). The germline CDR1 and CDR2 sequences are MNHGY and SVAAGI. CDR3 length equals 13 residues. The ends were cut back, 3 bases at V and 1 base at J, with 6 bases in the middle. The DNA for the CDR3 is TGTGCCAGCAGTTACAGGGGGAACACTGAAGCTTTCTTT. Residues: CASSYRGNTEAFF.

In its sample, this clone was seen a few times. The genes are TRBV6-5 and TRBJ1-1, with no clear D. Looked up from germline, CDR1 is MNHEY and CDR2 is SVGAGI. V was trimmed by 4 bases and J by 0 bases, leaving 15 bases between them. This CDR3 spans 16 amino acids. The CDR3 loop is CASSLLTAGMNTEAFF. The DNA of the CDR3 is TGTGCCAGCAGTTTACTTACGGCGGGGATGAACACTGAAGCTTTCTTT.

The chain has TRBV6-5 and TRBJ2-7, with 9 bases fitting TRBD1. The CDR3 contains 14 residues. The germline gives CDR1 MNHEY, CDR2 SVGAGI. With 5 bases clipped from V and 3 bases from J, the junction kept 5 bases outside the gene matches. CDR3 sequence reads: CASSPQTGGYEQYF. CDR3 DNA sequence: TGTGCCAGCAGTCCGCAGACAGGGGGCTACGAGCAGTACTTC.

This clone is medium-sized within its sample. The chain combines TRBV6-5 with TRBJ2-7; 10 positions agree with TRBD2. This CDR3 is 15 amino acids long. The germline CDR1 and CDR2 sequences are MNHEY and SVGAGI. The V gene end was trimmed by 6 bases and the J gene end by 0 bases; junction bases not matched to a gene: 5. The chain's CDR3 is CASSSLAGSSYEQYF. CDR3 coding DNA: TGTGCCAGCAGCTCACTAGCGGGGAGCTCCTACGAGCAGTACTTC.

This clone was counted a few times. V and J are TRBV4-3 and TRBJ2-7, with TRBD2 matching over 8 bases. Germline CDR1 reads LGHNA; CDR2 reads YSLEER. This CDR3 is built from 13 residues. V lost 4 bases, J lost 2 bases, and 1 base stayed unmatched. Written as DNA, the CDR3 is TGCGCCAGCAGCCCGGGACTAGCCTACGAGCAGTACTTC. This codes for CASSPGLAYEQYF.

This clone was counted only a few times. The chain recombines TRBV10-2 with TRBJ2-1; a weak D match, TRBD2 (6 bases). Germline lookup yields CDR1 WSHSY and CDR2 SAAADI. This CDR3 has 14 amino acids. The V gene lost 4 bases and the J gene lost 4 bases, with 11 bases spanning the gap. The CDR3 bases are TGCGCCAGCAGTGGATTAGGAGGGTACAATGAGCAGTTCTTC. Protein sequence: CASSGLGGYNEQFF.